This T cell receptor beta chain was recorded in a study of T-cell memory formation after mild COVID-19. Study results and caveats: CD8+ contracting clones occupied EMRA, while CD4+ ones occupied mainly CM and EM. Later expanders leaned CD4+, whereas clones that contracted between day 15 and 85 were balanced CD4/CD8. Clonal second-wave expansions that peaked on day 37 had unconfirmed SARS-CoV-2 specificity.

V shed 2 bases and J 5 bases; nucleotides not matched to a gene: 7. Germline CDR1 and CDR2: SGHTA and FQGTGA. The CDR3 loop spans 15 amino acids. Researchers used 5'RACE with constant-segment primers to make TCR alpha and TCR beta cDNA libraries that carry sample barcodes and UMIs. TCRdb recomputed calls from the 5' RACE reads with MiXCR, one row per CDR3 protein. The profile shows 550,000 to 600,000 distinct CDR3 sequences, roughly a sixth of them singletons. This clonotype was seen a handful of times. Its antigen is currently unknown. What was sequenced was PBMCs or a T cell subset sorted from them (not recorded which). The chain carries TRBV7-3 and TRBJ2-3; 7 bases line up with TRBD2. This TCR was sampled from an adult woman who had mild COVID-19 (a few samples of this study predate the infection). Cell type and time point are not known. The CDR3 spells CASSLLAGVRDTQYF. Here the CDR3 DNA reads TGTGCCAGCAGCTTATTGGCGGGAGTCAGAGATACGCAGTATTTT. Full variable domain (rest looked up from reference TRBV7-3 and TRBJ2-3): GAGVSQTPSNKVTEKGKYVELRCDPISGHTALYWYRQSLGQGPEFLIYFQGTGAADDSGLPNDRFFAVRPEGSVSTLKIQRTERGDSAVYLCASSLLAGVRDTQYFGPGTRLTVL.